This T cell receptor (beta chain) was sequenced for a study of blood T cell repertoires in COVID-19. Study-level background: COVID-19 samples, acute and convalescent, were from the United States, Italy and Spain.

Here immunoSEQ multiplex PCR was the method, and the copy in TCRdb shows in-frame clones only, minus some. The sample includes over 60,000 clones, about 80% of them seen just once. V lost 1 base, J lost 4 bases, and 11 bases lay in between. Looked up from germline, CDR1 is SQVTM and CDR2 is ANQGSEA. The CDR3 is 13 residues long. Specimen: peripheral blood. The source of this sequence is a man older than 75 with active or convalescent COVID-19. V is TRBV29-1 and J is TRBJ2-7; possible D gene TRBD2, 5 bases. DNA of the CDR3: TGCAGCGTTGAAGTAGAGGGCGGTTACGAGCAGTACTTC. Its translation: CSVEVEGGYEQYF.